The following is a T cell receptor (beta chain) sequence with its context. Clones were read by immunoSEQ multiplex PCR, and TCRdb kept only the in-frame ones, dropping some. The sample lists about 660,000 clones; around 89% were seen once. This sample is drawn from a study of shared T cell receptors in the human thymus. This CDR3 has 16 residues. Germline V gene lookup returns CDR1 SGHNT and CDR2 YYREEE (reference sequence). The V gene lost 4 bases and the J gene lost 4 bases, with 17 bases spanning the gap. In addition, the sample was reused for a study of human thymus T cells.

The TCR sequence derives from a boy younger than two with a congenital heart defect. Input material: thymocytes. The chain employs TRBV5-4 and TRBJ2-2, with D tentatively TRBD2 (5 bases). In DNA form, the CDR3 reads TGTGCCAGCAGCCCGACGGCGGGTCCTTCCACCGGGGAGCTGTTTTTT. It is translated as CASSPTAGPSTGELFF.